This paragraph covers one TCR beta chain sequence. Its antigen is unidentified. This CDR3 is built from 15 residues. CDR1 and CDR2 from the germline V gene are SGHAT and FQNNGV. Trimming took off 0 bases at V and 5 bases at J, with 13 bases between the two ends. The data derive from a study of OX40 agonist ivuxolimab in advanced cancers. Study context: Ivuxolimab doses were 0.01, 0.1, 0.3, 1.5, 3 or 10 mg/kg every 2 weeks. Partial responses occurred in Three dose-escalation patients, one with hepatocellular carcinoma and two with cutaneous melanoma.

Study-wide results and limits: Undetermined was the antigen specificity of the expanded peripheral T cells.

Profiling relied on immunoSEQ multiplex PCR, and the TCRdb table lists in-frame clones only, not all of them. Of tens of thousands of clones in the sample, about nine tenths were seen once. This receptor was identified in an adult with an advanced solid tumor such as melanoma, head and neck, liver or kidney cancer. The genes are TRBV11-2 and TRBJ2-5; D is possibly TRBD2 (5 bases). Sequencing used CD4+ or CD8+ T cells sorted from blood, obtained in a trial of the OX40 agonist ivuxolimab. CDR3 protein: CASSLDRGTWETQYF. CDR3 DNA: TGTGCCAGCAGCTTAGATCGGGGTACATGGGAGACCCAGTACTTC.